Listed below are T cell receptor beta chains from one sample, sequenced in a study of control samples from healthy donors and cancer patients. This table comes from immunoSEQ multiplex PCR, and its TCRdb copy is limited to in-frame clones, with some not included. Here the sample spans about 170,000 clones, roughly 89% being singletons. Sequencing input: blood. The receptors shown here come from a woman in her thirties in good health. The CDR3 runs from the conserved cysteine through the conserved F or W. The order of the fields is clone size, D gene, J gene, V gene, CDR3 protein, CDR3 DNA. A D gene is named only where the DNA matches it firmly. Clone size is not always given. Where it is, it says once, few, many or a class for expanded clones.

clone size: NA
D gene: TRBD2
J gene: TRBJ2-4
V gene: TRBV28
CDR3 protein: CASSSSGTRGKNIQYF
CDR3 DNA: TGTGCCAGCAGTTCCTCCGGGACTAGAGGCAAAAACATTCAGTACTTC

clone size: many
D gene: NA
J gene: TRBJ2-1
V gene: TRBV11-2
CDR3 protein: CASSLSNNEQFF
CDR3 DNA: TGTGCCAGCAGCTTATCGAACAATGAGCAGTTCTTC

clone size: NA
D gene: NA
J gene: TRBJ1-5
V gene: TRBV25-1
CDR3 protein: CASSEPLGVLISNQPQHF
CDR3 DNA: TGTGCCAGCAGTGAACCCCTAGGGGTACTGATTAGCAATCAGCCCCAGCATTTT

clone size: NA
D gene: TRBD1
J gene: TRBJ2-7
V gene: TRBV12-3/TRBV12-4
CDR3 protein: CASSLGQGYEQYF
CDR3 DNA: TGTGCCAGCAGTTTAGGACAGGGCTACGAGCAGTACTTC

clone size: NA
D gene: TRBD1
J gene: TRBJ2-3
V gene: TRBV5-8
CDR3 protein: CASSGDRGERRPSTDTQYF
CDR3 DNA: TGTGCCAGCAGCGGGGACAGGGGCGAGCGGAGACCTAGCACAGATACGCAGTATTTT

clone size: NA
D gene: TRBD1
J gene: TRBJ1-6
V gene: TRBV15
CDR3 protein: CATSGQGASNSPLHF
CDR3 DNA: TGTGCCACCAGCGGGCAGGGGGCGAGTAATTCACCCCTCCACTTT

clone size: NA
D gene: NA
J gene: TRBJ2-1
V gene: TRBV18
CDR3 protein: CASSPRGGSYNEQFF
CDR3 DNA: TGTGCCAGCTCACCACGAGGGGGATCCTACAATGAGCAGTTCTTC

clone size: NA
D gene: NA
J gene: TRBJ2-7
V gene: TRBV27
CDR3 protein: CASSSRETYEQYF
CDR3 DNA: TGTGCCAGCAGTTCCAGGGAGACCTACGAGCAGTACTTC

clone size: once
D gene: TRBD1
J gene: TRBJ2-3
V gene: TRBV6-5
CDR3 protein: CASSWDRKSTDTQYF
CDR3 DNA: TGTGCCAGCAGTTGGGACAGGAAAAGCACAGATACGCAGTATTTT

clone size: NA
D gene: TRBD2
J gene: TRBJ2-3
V gene: TRBV7-6
CDR3 protein: CASTRTSGTSTDTQYF
CDR3 DNA: TGTGCCAGCACCCGGACTAGCGGGACTAGCACAGATACGCAGTATTTT

clone size: NA
D gene: TRBD1
J gene: TRBJ2-7
V gene: TRBV30
CDR3 protein: CAWSVGTGPYEQYF
CDR3 DNA: TGTGCCTGGAGTGTGGGGACAGGGCCCTACGAGCAGTACTTC

clone size: NA
D gene: TRBD2
J gene: TRBJ2-3
V gene: TRBV29-1
CDR3 protein: CSATTSGGPDTQYF
CDR3 DNA: TGCAGCGCGACGACTAGCGGGGGGCCAGATACGCAGTATTTT

clone size: once
D gene: NA
J gene: TRBJ2-3
V gene: TRBV18
CDR3 protein: CASSPQGVGTDTQYF
CDR3 DNA: TGTGCCAGCTCACCGCAGGGAGTAGGCACAGATACGCAGTATTTT

clone size: NA
D gene: NA
J gene: TRBJ1-2
V gene: TRBV7-2
CDR3 protein: CASSLTGANYGYTF
CDR3 DNA: TGTGCCAGCAGCTTAACCGGGGCCAACTATGGCTACACCTTC

clone size: NA
D gene: TRBD1
J gene: TRBJ2-2
V gene: TRBV7-6
CDR3 protein: CASKPDRANTGELFF
CDR3 DNA: TGTGCCAGCAAACCCGACAGGGCGAACACCGGGGAGCTGTTTTTT

clone size: NA
D gene: NA
J gene: TRBJ1-2
V gene: TRBV4-1
CDR3 protein: CASSQGTDYGYTF
CDR3 DNA: TGCGCCAGCAGCCAAGGGACGGACTATGGCTACACCTTC

clone size: NA
D gene: NA
J gene: TRBJ1-2
V gene: TRBV3-1/TRBV3-2
CDR3 protein: CASSRELSYGYTF
CDR3 DNA: TGTGCCAGCAGCCGGGAGTTATCCTATGGCTACACCTTC

clone size: NA
D gene: TRBD1
J gene: TRBJ2-3
V gene: TRBV24-1
CDR3 protein: CATSDLQRGRADTQYF
CDR3 DNA: TGTGCCACCAGTGATTTGCAGAGGGGGCGGGCAGATACGCAGTATTTT

clone size: NA
D gene: NA
J gene: TRBJ1-1
V gene: TRBV11-2
CDR3 protein: CASSLGPNTEAFF
CDR3 DNA: TGTGCCAGCAGCTTAGGCCCGAACACTGAAGCTTTCTTT

clone size: NA
D gene: NA
J gene: TRBJ2-7
V gene: TRBV25-1
CDR3 protein: CASSGGASKTYEQYF
CDR3 DNA: TGTGCCAGCAGTGGGGGGGCTAGCAAGACCTACGAGCAGTACTTC

clone size: NA
D gene: NA
J gene: TRBJ1-1
V gene: TRBV21-1
CDR3 protein: CASSNRRGRDTEAFF
CDR3 DNA: TGTGCCAGCAGCAACCGCAGGGGGCGGGACACTGAAGCTTTCTTT

clone size: NA
D gene: NA
J gene: TRBJ1-2
V gene: TRBV18
CDR3 protein: CASSPPVGEANYGYTF
CDR3 DNA: TGTGCCAGCTCACCACCAGTAGGGGAAGCTAACTATGGCTACACCTTC

clone size: NA
D gene: NA
J gene: TRBJ1-3
V gene: TRBV28
CDR3 protein: CASSLTGGNTIYF
CDR3 DNA: TGTGCCAGCAGTTTAACCGGTGGAAACACCATATATTTT

clone size: NA
D gene: NA
J gene: TRBJ1-1
V gene: TRBV10-3
CDR3 protein: CAISESQGNTEAFF
CDR3 DNA: TGTGCCATCAGTGAGTCTCAGGGGAACACTGAAGCTTTCTTT

clone size: NA
D gene: NA
J gene: TRBJ1-1
V gene: TRBV4-1
CDR3 protein: CASSQDRGREAFF
CDR3 DNA: TGCGCCAGCAGCCAAGACCGGGGGAGGGAAGCTTTCTTT

clone size: NA
D gene: NA
J gene: TRBJ2-7
V gene: TRBV28
CDR3 protein: CASHDRTYEQYF
CDR3 DNA: TGTGCCAGCCATGACAGGACCTACGAGCAGTACTTC

clone size: NA
D gene: NA
J gene: TRBJ1-3
V gene: TRBV29-1
CDR3 protein: CSVWDSGNTIYF
CDR3 DNA: TGCAGCGTTTGGGACTCTGGAAACACCATATATTTT

clone size: NA
D gene: TRBD1
J gene: TRBJ1-2
V gene: TRBV9
CDR3 protein: CASSGTGTGYYYGYTF
CDR3 DNA: TGTGCCAGCAGCGGAACCGGGACAGGGTATTACTATGGCTACACCTTC

clone size: NA
D gene: NA
J gene: TRBJ1-4
V gene: TRBV6-5
CDR3 protein: CASSYSGTVPEKLFF
CDR3 DNA: TGTGCCAGCAGTTACTCAGGGACGGTCCCTGAAAAACTGTTTTTT

clone size: NA
D gene: NA
J gene: TRBJ1-5
V gene: TRBV19
CDR3 protein: CASSIRRGGNQPQHF
CDR3 DNA: TGTGCCAGTAGTATAAGGAGGGGGGGCAATCAGCCCCAGCATTTT

clone size: NA
D gene: TRBD1
J gene: TRBJ1-6
V gene: TRBV11-3
CDR3 protein: CASSPRTGGFSPLHF
CDR3 DNA: TGTGCCAGCAGCCCTAGGACAGGGGGTTTTTCACCCCTCCACTTT

clone size: NA
D gene: NA
J gene: TRBJ1-2
V gene: TRBV27
CDR3 protein: CASRPTANYGYTF
CDR3 DNA: TGTGCCAGCAGGCCGACAGCTAACTATGGCTACACCTTC